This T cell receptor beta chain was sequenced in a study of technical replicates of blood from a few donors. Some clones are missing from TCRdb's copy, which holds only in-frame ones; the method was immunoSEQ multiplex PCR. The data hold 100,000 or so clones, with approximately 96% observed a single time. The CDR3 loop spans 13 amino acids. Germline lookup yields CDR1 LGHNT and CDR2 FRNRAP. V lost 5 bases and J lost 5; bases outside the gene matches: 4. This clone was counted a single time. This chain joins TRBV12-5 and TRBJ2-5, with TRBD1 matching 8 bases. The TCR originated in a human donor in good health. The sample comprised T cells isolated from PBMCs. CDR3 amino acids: CASGTQGAETQYF. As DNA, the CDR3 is TGTGCTAGTGGTACTCAGGGGGCTGAGACCCAGTACTTC.